This record looks at one T cell receptor beta chain sequence and its context. Its antigen remains unidentified. TCRdb's copy holds only in-frame clones and misses some; the assay was immunoSEQ multiplex PCR. The sample lists hundreds of thousands of clones; around 89% were seen once. This specimen comes from a study of Ad26.COV2.S vaccination and SARS-CoV-2 variants. Turning to the study itself: The trial was COV1001 and the donor's arm was Ad26.COV2.S. The authors gave Ad26.COV2.S intramuscularly, either once or twice 56 days apart.

The CDR3 contains 14 residues. V was pared by 5 bases and J by 5 bases, with 15 bases between. Germline-derived CDR1 and CDR2 are SGHTA and FQGNSA. Sample treatment: some 19 received Ad26.COV2.S at low or high dose, single or two shots; several received placebo; per-sample allocation not given. The investigators took samples on day 63 after the first vaccine or placebo injection. An Ad26 vector carrying the Wuhan-strain SARS-CoV-2 spike served as the vaccine. Points from the study as a whole: Vaccinees reportedly had broad spike-specific CD8+ and CD4+ T cell responses.

The sequencing here drew on peripheral blood, taken in a trial of Ad26.COV2.S vaccine versus placebo. This TCR was sampled from a person aged 18-60 years who received the Ad26.COV2.S COVID-19 vaccine or a placebo. The chain employs TRBV7-2 and TRBJ1-2; D not certain. The CDR3 loop is CASSPTPPSYGYTF. The DNA of the CDR3 is TGTGCCAGCAGCCCAACGCCCCCCTCATATGGCTACACCTTC.